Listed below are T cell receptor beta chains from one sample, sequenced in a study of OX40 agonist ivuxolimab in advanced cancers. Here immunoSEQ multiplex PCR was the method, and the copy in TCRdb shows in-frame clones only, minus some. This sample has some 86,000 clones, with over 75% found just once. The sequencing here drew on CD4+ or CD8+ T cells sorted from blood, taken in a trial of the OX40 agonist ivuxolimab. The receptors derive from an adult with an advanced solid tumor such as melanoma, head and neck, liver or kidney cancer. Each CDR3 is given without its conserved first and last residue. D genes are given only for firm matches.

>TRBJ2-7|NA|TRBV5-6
ASSSLWDFSSYEQY
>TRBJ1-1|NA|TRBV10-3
AIRPKRDTEAF
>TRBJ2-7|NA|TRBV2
ASSEAGTYQYEQY
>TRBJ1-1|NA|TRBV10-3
AIRPRTSNTEAF
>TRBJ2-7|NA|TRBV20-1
SARRFHEQY
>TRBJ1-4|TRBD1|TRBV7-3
ASSLTGGRGEKLF
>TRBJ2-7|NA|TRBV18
ASSPISGASYEQY
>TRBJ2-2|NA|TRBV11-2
ASSRQTLNTGELF
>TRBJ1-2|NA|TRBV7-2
ASSTDSNYGYT
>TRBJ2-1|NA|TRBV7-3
ASSPGSYNEQF
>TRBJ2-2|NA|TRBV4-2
ASSQEDSDSTGELF
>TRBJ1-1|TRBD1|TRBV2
ASTPTGQGTEAF
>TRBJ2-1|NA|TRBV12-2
ASRFGGRLGLAGNEQF
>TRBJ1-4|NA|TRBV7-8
ASSPSVF